This T cell receptor (beta chain) is from a study of blood T cell repertoires in COVID-19. Overall study context: COVID-19 samples collected from the United States, Italy and Spain covered acute and convalescent phases. In each case, the material was cDNA or gDNA derived from T cells, B-cell-depleted T cells, or PBMCs.

Authors' analysis steps: Estimates of nucleated cell counts were drawn from the amplification of reference gene primers. Profiling relied on immunoSEQ multiplex PCR, and the TCRdb table lists in-frame clones only, not all of them. V and J calls plus clone size are reproduced from that table; the DNA served to infer D and trimming. Here the sample spans 100,000 or so clones, about 80% being singletons. Germline values: CDR1 GTSNPN, CDR2 SVGIG (reference sequence). This CDR3 spans 14 amino acids. V gave up 3 bases and J gave up 3 bases, with 14 bases separating them. Sequenced input: peripheral blood. This sequence originates from a woman in her 70s with acute or convalescent COVID-19. The chain joins TRBV30 to TRBJ2-5; D perhaps matches TRBD2 (6 bases). CDR3 nucleotide sequence: TGTGCCTGGAGAGAGTCCGGGAGCAAAGAGACCCAGTACTTC. It specifies CAWRESGSKETQYF.